Reported below is one T cell receptor (beta chain). This may stem from a read error, because a much larger clone lies one nucleotide away. This sample is drawn from a study of lung T cells in sarcoidosis with Löfgren's syndrome. Overall study: Sarcoidosis features CD4+ T cell accumulation in bronchoalveolar lavage fluid.

Trimming removed 7 bases from V and 3 bases from J, with 6 bases in between. CDR3 length: 11 amino acids. TCRdb passed the reads through MiXCR, listing each CDR3 protein once. The repertoire holds about 19,000 distinct CDR3 sequences, 21% seen once, with less than 0.95% in the top ten. The chain joins TRBV12-3 or TRBV12-4 to TRBJ1-1; unclear D gene. Sequencing was done on a sample of CD4+ T cells from bronchoalveolar lavage. This clonotype was obtained from a human donor with sarcoidosis (Löfgren's syndrome or another form), or a control subject (not recorded which). CDR3 residues: CASTGYTEAFF. CDR3 bases: TGTGCCAGCACGGGCTACACTGAAGCTTTCTTT.